Listed below are T cell receptor beta chains from one sample, sequenced in a study of T cell repertoires in cytomegalovirus infection. TCRdb recomputed calls from the reads with MiXCR, one row per CDR3 protein. This table has about 770,000 distinct CDR3 sequences, roughly 28% appearing once. These receptors have no identified antigens. The starting material was cultured CD8+ T cells from PBMCs, obtained from culture after CMV antigen stimulation. The receptor set was obtained from a human donor in good health (CMV status not recorded). Some clones in this sample may be carry-over from other donors' samples. The CDR3 runs from the conserved cysteine through the conserved F or W. D genes are given only for firm matches. The size of a clone is reported for some rows only, either as once, few or many, or as a class for expanded clones.

TRBJ2-5 TRBD1 NA TRBV6-8 15 TGTGCCAGCAGTACGCTACAGGGGTTGAGGGAGACCCAGTACTTC CASSTLQGLRETQYF
TRBJ2-2 NA few TRBV7-6 13 TGTGCCAGCAGCGCACAGGGACCCGGGGAGCTGTTTTTT CASSAQGPGELFF
TRBJ2-1 NA few TRBV3-1 12 TGTGCCAGCAGTCTTAAGTGGGGGGAGCAGTTCTTC CASSLKWGEQFF
TRBJ1-3 NA NA TRBV5-6 17 TGTGCCAGCAGCTTGGCTCTCCCAGACTCGGCTGGAAACACCATATATTTT CASSLALPDSAGNTIYF
TRBJ2-1 NA NA TRBV12-3/TRBV12-4 11 TGTGCCAGCAGTTTAGCGTGGGAGCAGTTCTTC CASSLAWEQFF
TRBJ2-3 NA few TRBV27 13 TGTGCCAGCAAAGCAGACCCGACAGATACGCAGTATTTT CASKADPTDTQYF
TRBJ2-1 NA NA TRBV11-3 15 TGTGCCAGCAGCTCGAACAACCTTATTCCTGATGAGCAGTTCTTC CASSSNNLIPDEQFF
TRBJ2-3 NA NA TRBV7-2 16 TGTGCCAGCAGCTTTCTCCGCGATATAGCCACAGATACGCAGTATTTT CASSFLRDIATDTQYF
TRBJ2-3 NA few TRBV6-5 16 TGTGCCAGCAGTCCCCTCGGGCGTCTGGCTGTGGATACGCAGTATTTT CASSPLGRLAVDTQYF
TRBJ2-3 NA NA TRBV11-3 16 TGTGCCAGCAGCTCAAGAGAGGGGGGCAACACAGATACGCAGTATTTT CASSSREGGNTDTQYF
TRBJ2-5 TRBD2 few TRBV7-9 16 TGTGCCAGCAGCTTACCAAGACTAGCGGGGGAAGAGACCCAGTACTTC CASSLPRLAGEETQYF
TRBJ1-1 NA many TRBV7-8 11 TGTGCCAGCTATGGAGACGGCGAAGCTTTCTTT CASYGDGEAFF
TRBJ1-1 NA NA TRBV12-5 14 TGTGCTAGTGGTTTCTCAGGGTCGAACACTGAAGCTTTCTTT CASGFSGSNTEAFF
TRBJ1-4 TRBD1 NA TRBV15 16 TGTGCCACCAGCAGGGGGCGACAGGGAGGGAATGAAAAACTGTTTTTT CATSRGRQGGNEKLFF
TRBJ1-2 TRBD1 few TRBV19 14 TGTGCCAGTAGTCCGCGGACAGGGGCGAATGGCTACACCTTC CASSPRTGANGYTF
TRBJ2-7 TRBD2 few TRBV7-8 14 TGTGCCAGCAGCCCGTTAGCGGGGTCCTACGAGCAGTACTTC CASSPLAGSYEQYF
TRBJ2-7 TRBD2 NA TRBV6-2/TRBV6-3 14 TGTGCCAGCAGTTACGGACTAGATGGGTACGAGCAGTACTTC CASSYGLDGYEQYF
TRBJ2-1 NA NA TRBV2 16 TGTGCCAGCAGTGAAGGTTGGGGGGCCTCCTACAATGAGCAGTTCTTC CASSEGWGASYNEQFF
TRBJ1-4 TRBD1 once TRBV9 15 TGTGCCAGCAGCTCCTCGACAGGGGGTAATGAAAAACTGTTTTTT CASSSSTGGNEKLFF